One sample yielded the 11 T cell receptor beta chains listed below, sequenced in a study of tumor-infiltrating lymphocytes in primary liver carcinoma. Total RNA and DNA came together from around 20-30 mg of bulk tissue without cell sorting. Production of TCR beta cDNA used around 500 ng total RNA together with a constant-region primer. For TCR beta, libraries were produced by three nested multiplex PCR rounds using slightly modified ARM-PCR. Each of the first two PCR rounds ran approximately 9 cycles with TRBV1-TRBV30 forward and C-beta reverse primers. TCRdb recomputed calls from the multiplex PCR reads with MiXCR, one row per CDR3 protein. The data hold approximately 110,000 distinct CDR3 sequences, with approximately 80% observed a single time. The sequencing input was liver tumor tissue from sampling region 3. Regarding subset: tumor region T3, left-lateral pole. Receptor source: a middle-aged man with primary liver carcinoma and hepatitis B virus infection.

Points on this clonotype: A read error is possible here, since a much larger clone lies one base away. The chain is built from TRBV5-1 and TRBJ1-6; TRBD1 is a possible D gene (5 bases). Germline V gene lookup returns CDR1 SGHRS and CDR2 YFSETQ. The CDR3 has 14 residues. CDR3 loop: CASQDTDTNLPLHF. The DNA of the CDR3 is TGCGCCAGCCAAGATACGGACACGAATTTACCCCTCCACTTT.

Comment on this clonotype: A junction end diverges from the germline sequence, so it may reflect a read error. CDR3 nucleotides: TGCGCCAGCAACCAAGGTGCAAGGAGCTATGGCTACACCTTC. It translates to CASNQGARSYGYTF. The chain couples TRBV4-1 to TRBJ1-2; D remains unclear. The CDR3 covers 14 residues. The germline CDR1 and CDR2 sequences are MGHRA and YSYEKL.

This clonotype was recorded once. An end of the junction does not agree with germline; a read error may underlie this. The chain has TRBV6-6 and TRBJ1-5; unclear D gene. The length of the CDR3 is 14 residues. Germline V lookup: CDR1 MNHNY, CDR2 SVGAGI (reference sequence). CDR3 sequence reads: CASNYEQSNQPQHF. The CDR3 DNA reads TGTGCCAGCAATTACGAACAATCCAATCAGCCCCAGCATTTT.

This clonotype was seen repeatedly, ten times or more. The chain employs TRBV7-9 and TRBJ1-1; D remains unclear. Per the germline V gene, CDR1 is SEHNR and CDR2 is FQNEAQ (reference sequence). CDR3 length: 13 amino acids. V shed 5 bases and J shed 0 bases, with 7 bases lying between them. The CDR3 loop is CASSLYMNTEAFF. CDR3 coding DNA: TGTGCCAGCAGCCTTTACATGAACACTGAAGCTTTCTTT.

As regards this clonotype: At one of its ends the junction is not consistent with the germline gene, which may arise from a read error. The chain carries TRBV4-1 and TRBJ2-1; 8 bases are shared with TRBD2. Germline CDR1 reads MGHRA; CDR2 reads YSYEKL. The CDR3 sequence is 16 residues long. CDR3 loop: CASSQASGGRYNEEFF. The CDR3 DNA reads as TGCGCCAGTAGCCAAGCGAGTGGCGGGAGGTACAATGAGGAGTTCTTC.

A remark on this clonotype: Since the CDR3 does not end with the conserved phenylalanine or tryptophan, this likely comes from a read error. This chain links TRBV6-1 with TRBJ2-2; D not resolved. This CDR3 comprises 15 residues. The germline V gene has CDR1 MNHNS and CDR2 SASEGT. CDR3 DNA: TGTACCAGCAGCGAAGGGTGGTGGCTCGCCGGGGAGCTGTTTTCT. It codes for CTSSEGWWLAGELFS.

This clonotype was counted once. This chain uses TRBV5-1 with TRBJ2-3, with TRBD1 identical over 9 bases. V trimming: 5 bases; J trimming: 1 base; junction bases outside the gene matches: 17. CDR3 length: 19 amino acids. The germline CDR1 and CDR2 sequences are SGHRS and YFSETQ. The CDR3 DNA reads TGCGCCAGCAGAACCCCTAGCGCGGACAGGGGCCAAGGCACAGATACGCAGTATTTT. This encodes CASRTPSADRGQGTDTQYF. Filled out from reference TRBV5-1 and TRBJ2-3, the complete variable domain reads KAGVTQTPRYLIKTRGQQVTLSCSPISGHRSVSWYQQTPGQGLQFLFEYFSETQRNKGNFPGRFSGRQFSNSRSEMNVSTLELGDSALYLCASRTPSADRGQGTDTQYFGPGTRLTVL.

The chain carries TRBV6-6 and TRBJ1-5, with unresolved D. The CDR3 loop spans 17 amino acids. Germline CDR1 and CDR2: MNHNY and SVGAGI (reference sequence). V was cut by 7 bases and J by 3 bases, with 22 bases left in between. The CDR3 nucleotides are TGTGCCAGCAACCCCCACCTGGATGACCGCTTCAATCAGCCCCAGCATTTT. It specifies CASNPHLDDRFNQPQHF.

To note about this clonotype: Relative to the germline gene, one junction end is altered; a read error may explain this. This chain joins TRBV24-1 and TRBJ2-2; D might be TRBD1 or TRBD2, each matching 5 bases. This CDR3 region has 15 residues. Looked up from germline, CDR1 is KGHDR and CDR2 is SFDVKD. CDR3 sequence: CATSHIGTKTGELFF. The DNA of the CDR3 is TGTGCCACCAGTCATATAGGGACGAAGACCGGGGAGCTGTTTTTC.

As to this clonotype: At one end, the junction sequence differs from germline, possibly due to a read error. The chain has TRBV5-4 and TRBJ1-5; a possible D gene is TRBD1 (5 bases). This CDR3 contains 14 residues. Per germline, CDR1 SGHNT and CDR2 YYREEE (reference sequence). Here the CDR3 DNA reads TGTGCCAGCAGCCCGGGGCTTAGCAATCGGCCCCAGCATTTT. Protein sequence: CASSPGLSNRPQHF.

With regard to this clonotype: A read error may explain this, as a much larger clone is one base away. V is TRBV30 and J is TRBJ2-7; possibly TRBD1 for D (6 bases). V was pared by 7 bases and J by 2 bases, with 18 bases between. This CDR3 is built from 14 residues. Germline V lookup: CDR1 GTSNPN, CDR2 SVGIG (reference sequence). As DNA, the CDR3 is TGTGCCTTGGAGATACAGGACAGAGCCTACGAGCAGTACTTC. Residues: CALEIQDRAYEQYF.